This T cell receptor (beta chain) was obtained from a study of a mutant IDH1 vaccine in newly diagnosed glioma. The wider study: Sex distribution of treated patients was about 62% male and 37.5% female; mean age was around 40 years. Most patients had received both radiotherapy and temozolomide, the prior options being radiotherapy, temozolomide, or both.

Using immunoSEQ multiplex PCR, the repertoire was profiled, and TCRdb retains in-frame clones only, with some absent. The repertoire holds roughly 46,000 clones, with 86% as singletons. Points from the study as a whole: The study observed vaccine-induced immune responses in roughly 93% of patients. Changes to the top peripheral T cell clonotypes appeared unrelated to pseudoprogression.

The sample's time point: baseline, week 1 (first vaccination visit). This sample's treatment: pre-vaccination baseline after standard-of-care therapy. This clone occurred once. Its target is not known. This specimen was PBMCs, taken from a glioma patient treated with radiotherapy, temozolomide or both. The TCR originated in a man aged 40-55 years with glioma.

CDR3 protein: CASSRAGSLYGYTF. The CDR3 DNA reads TGCGCCAGCAGTAGGGCAGGGAGTCTCTATGGCTACACCTTC. The V gene is TRBV23-1, the J gene TRBJ1-2, with a weak D call TRBD1 (5 bases). TRBV23-1 falls under the ORF class, with uncertain function. V was trimmed by 5 bases and J by 4 bases, leaving 14 bases between them. The CDR3 has 14 amino acids.